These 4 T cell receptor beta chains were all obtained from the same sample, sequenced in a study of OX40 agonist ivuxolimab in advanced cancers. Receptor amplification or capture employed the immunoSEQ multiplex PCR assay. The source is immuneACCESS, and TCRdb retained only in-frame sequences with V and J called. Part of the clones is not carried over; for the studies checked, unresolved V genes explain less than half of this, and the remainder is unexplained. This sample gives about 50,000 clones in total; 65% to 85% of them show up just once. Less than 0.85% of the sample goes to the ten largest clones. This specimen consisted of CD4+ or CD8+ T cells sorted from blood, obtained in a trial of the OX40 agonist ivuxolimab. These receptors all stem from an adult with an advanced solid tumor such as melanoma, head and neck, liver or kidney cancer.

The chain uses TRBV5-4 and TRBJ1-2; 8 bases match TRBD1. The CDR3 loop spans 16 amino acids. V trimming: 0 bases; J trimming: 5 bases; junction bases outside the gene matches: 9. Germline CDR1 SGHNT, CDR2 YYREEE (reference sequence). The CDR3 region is CASSLGGQEGSYGYTF. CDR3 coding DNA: TGTGCCAGCAGCTTGGGGGGACAGGAAGGGAGTTATGGCTACACCTTC. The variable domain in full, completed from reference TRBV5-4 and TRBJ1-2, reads ETGVTQSPTHLIKTRGQQVTLRCSSQSGHNTVSWYQQALGQGPQFIFQYYREEENGRGNFPPRFSGLQFPNYSSELNVNALELDDSALYLCASSLGGQEGSYGYTFGSGTRLTVV.

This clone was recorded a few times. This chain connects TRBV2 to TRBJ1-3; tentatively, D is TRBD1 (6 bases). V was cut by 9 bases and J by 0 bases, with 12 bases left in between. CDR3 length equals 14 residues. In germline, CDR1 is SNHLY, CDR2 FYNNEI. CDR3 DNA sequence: TGTGCCAGTCACGGACAGTTCTCTGGAAACACCATATATTTT. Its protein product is CASHGQFSGNTIYF.

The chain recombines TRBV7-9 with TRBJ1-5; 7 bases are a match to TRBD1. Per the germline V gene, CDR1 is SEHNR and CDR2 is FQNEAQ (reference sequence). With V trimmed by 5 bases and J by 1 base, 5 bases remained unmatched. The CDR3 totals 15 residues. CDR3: CASSPETGSNQPQHF. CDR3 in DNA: TGTGCCAGCAGCCCAGAGACAGGGAGCAATCAGCCCCAGCATTTT.

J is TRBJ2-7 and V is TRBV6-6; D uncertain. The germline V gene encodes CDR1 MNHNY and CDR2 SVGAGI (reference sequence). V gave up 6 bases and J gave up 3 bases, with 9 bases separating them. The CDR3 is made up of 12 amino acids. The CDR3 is CASRGSGYEQYF. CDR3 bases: TGTGCCAGCAGAGGGTCGGGCTACGAGCAGTACTTC.